What follows are 15 T cell receptor beta chains derived from one specimen sequenced in a study of T cells in Graves' hyperthyroidism and ophthalmopathy. The TCR beta CDR3 regions underwent amplification using RNA transcripts as the source. Using the HTBI primer set, a first-round RT-PCR was run on the TCR CDR3. TCRdb re-called the multiplex PCR reads through MiXCR, storing one row per CDR3 protein. The sample consists of under 350,000 distinct CDR3 sequences, approximately 14% of them appearing once. Sequencing was done on a sample of blood. The receptors were sampled from a woman aged 40 to 49 with Graves' ophthalmopathy.

This clonotype was observed many times. The chain combines TRBV20-1 with TRBJ2-5; D gene uncertain. The length of the CDR3 is 12 residues. Germline V gene lookup returns CDR1 DFQATT and CDR2 SNEGSKA (reference sequence). Deletions cut 1 base from V and 7 bases from J, with 10 bases between. CDR3 sequence: CSARGTPGTQYF. The CDR3 region has the DNA TGCAGTGCTAGAGGTACCCCGGGGACCCAGTACTTC.

This clonotype was observed at least ten times. CDR3 residues: CASSSGQGTVEQYF. CDR3 coding DNA: TGTGCTAGTTCATCCGGGCAGGGGACCGTCGAGCAGTACTTC. The chain links TRBV12-5 to TRBJ2-7; weak D call: TRBD1 (6 bases). Trimming pared 8 bases from V and 6 bases from J, leaving 20 bases between. The CDR3 loop spans 14 amino acids. Germline assignment: CDR1 LGHNT and CDR2 FRNRAP. Drawing the rest from reference TRBV12-5 and TRBJ2-7, the complete variable domain is DARVTQTPRHKVTEMGQEVTMRCQPILGHNTVFWYRQTMMQGLELLAYFRNRAPLDDSGMPKDRFSAEMPDATLATLKIQPSEPRDSAVYFCASSSGQGTVEQYFGPGTRLTVT.

This clonotype was picked up many times. V gene TRBV6-1 combines with J gene TRBJ2-3, with D perhaps TRBD1 (6 bases). The CDR3 runs to 17 residues. V was clipped by 5 bases and J by 6 bases, with 24 bases between them. Germline loops: CDR1 MNHNS, CDR2 SASEGT. For the CDR3, the DNA is TGTGCCAGCAGTTACCTTCGAATCACAGGGATAGAGGATACGCAGTATTTT. This encodes CASSYLRITGIEDTQYF.

The chain recombines TRBV24-1 with TRBJ2-2; D perhaps matches TRBD1 (5 bases). This CDR3 is built from 18 residues. Per germline, CDR1 KGHDR and CDR2 SFDVKD. The germline V and J ends were trimmed by 4 bases and 0 bases, with 17 bases remaining between them. The CDR3 loop reads CATSEHNRFSANTGELFF. The CDR3 DNA is TGTGCCACCAGTGAGCACAACAGGTTTTCCGCGAACACCGGGGAGCTGTTTTTT.

The CDR3 DNA is TGTGCCAGCAGCTTAGCTTCAGGAATCAATCAGCCCCAGCATTTT. This translates into CASSLASGINQPQHF. The chain carries TRBV6-1 and TRBJ1-5, with unresolved D. V was cut by 6 bases and J by 3 bases, with 15 bases left in between. The CDR3 is 15 residues long. The germline V gene encodes CDR1 MNHNS and CDR2 SASEGT.

The sample holds many counts of this clonotype. V and J are TRBV5-5 and TRBJ1-5; no clear D gene. The CDR3 has 13 amino acids. Germline V gene sequence: CDR1 SGHKS, CDR2 YYEKEE (reference sequence). V lost 2 bases and J 5 bases, leaving 8 bases between the germline ends. The CDR3 here is CASSFWPDQPQHF. In nucleotides, the CDR3 is TGTGCCAGCAGCTTTTGGCCCGATCAGCCCCAGCATTTT.

This clonotype was detected ten times or more. The chain employs TRBV3-1 and TRBJ2-5; tentative D call: TRBD1 (5 bases). Germline CDR1 LGHDT, CDR2 YNNKEL (reference sequence). Trimming stripped 1 base from V and 4 bases from J, with 13 bases between. The CDR3 runs 15 residues. The CDR3 region is CASSQGQISRETQYF. CDR3 nucleotide sequence: TGTGCCAGCAGCCAAGGACAGATATCGAGAGAGACCCAGTACTTC.

This clonotype was seen a few times. V gene TRBV7-2 combines with J gene TRBJ2-7; a weak D match, TRBD1 (5 bases). The germline V gene encodes CDR1 SGHTA and CDR2 FQGNSA. V lost 6 bases and J 0 bases, leaving 15 bases between the germline ends. The CDR3 runs 15 residues. The CDR3 bases are TGTGCCAGCAGTTTGGGGCTGCGCCGCTCCTACGAGCAGTACTTC. Its protein is CASSLGLRRSYEQYF.

Many counts were recorded for this clonotype. The V gene is TRBV12-3 or TRBV12-4, the J gene TRBJ1-6; TRBD1 matches at 8 bases. Germline trimming cut 6 bases from V and 7 bases from J; bases unmatched to any gene: 5. CDR3 size: 14 residues. The CDR3 is CASSRQGQNSPLHF. The CDR3 nucleotides read TGTGCCAGCAGCCGACAGGGGCAGAATTCACCCCTCCACTTT.

At least ten counts were recorded for this clonotype. The J gene is TRBJ1-1, the V gene TRBV2; D is possibly TRBD1 (5 bases). The V gene's germline CDR1 is SNHLY and CDR2 FYNNEI. This CDR3 comprises 13 residues. V shed 4 bases and J shed 4 bases, with 10 bases lying between them. CDR3 sequence reads: CASSVEGSTEAFF. The DNA for the CDR3 is TGTGCCAGCAGTGTTGAGGGGTCCACTGAAGCTTTCTTT.

CDR3 sequence reads: CASIPWRSGNTIYF. The CDR3 DNA sequence: TGTGCCAGCATACCATGGAGGTCTGGAAACACCATATATTTT. The chain has TRBV6-1 and TRBJ1-3; D unresolved. Per germline, CDR1 MNHNS and CDR2 SASEGT. The length of the CDR3 is 14 residues. Trimming took 7 bases from V and 1 from J, leaving 11 bases between them.

This clonotype came up many times. J is TRBJ1-1 and V is TRBV11-3, with D hard to call. The germline V gene has CDR1 SGHNT and CDR2 YENEEA. The V end lost 2 bases, the J end lost 10 bases, and 14 bases lay between the germline ends. CDR3 length: 13 amino acids. CDR3 sequence reads: CASSLRPDVGAFF. The CDR3 DNA reads as TGTGCCAGCAGCTTACGTCCGGATGTGGGAGCTTTCTTT.

This clonotype was seen many times. The chain uses TRBV7-8 and TRBJ2-1; 11 nucleotides align to TRBD2. Germline V CDR1 and CDR2: SGHVS, FQNEAQ. V lost 5 bases to trimming and J lost 8 bases; unmatched junction nucleotides: 8. The CDR3 loop spans 15 amino acids. The CDR3 region is CASSQIAGGPYEQFF. CDR3 nucleotides: TGTGCCAGCAGCCAGATAGCGGGGGGGCCGTATGAGCAGTTCTTC.

This clonotype appeared a few times. This sequence joins TRBV7-8 and TRBJ2-1; 10 positions agree with TRBD2. The CDR3 length is 14 residues. Per germline, CDR1 SGHVS and CDR2 FQNEAQ. The V segment lost 7 bases and the J segment 6 bases; nucleotides outside the gene matches: 6. CDR3 sequence (DNA): TGTGCCAGCACCAAGCGGGAGGGAGTCAATGAGCAGTTCTTC. Translating it yields CASTKREGVNEQFF.

This clonotype appeared many times. This CDR3 is CASSEAPASGNSPLHF. DNA for the CDR3: TGTGCCAGCAGTGAAGCCCCGGCGTCTGGCAATTCACCCCTCCACTTT. The rearrangement links TRBV6-1 to TRBJ1-6; the D is unclear. The V gene lost 0 bases and the J gene lost 7 bases, with 13 bases spanning the gap. There are 16 residues in the CDR3. Germline CDR1 and CDR2: MNHNS and SASEGT.